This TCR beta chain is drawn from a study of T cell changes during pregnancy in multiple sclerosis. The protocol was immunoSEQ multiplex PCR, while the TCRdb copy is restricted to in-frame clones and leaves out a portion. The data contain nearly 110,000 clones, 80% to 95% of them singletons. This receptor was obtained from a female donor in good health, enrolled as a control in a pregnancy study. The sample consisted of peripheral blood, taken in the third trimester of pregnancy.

The CDR3 sequence: CASSRGLAGHTDTQYF. CDR3 bases: TGTGCCAGCAGTAGAGGACTAGCGGGGCACACAGATACGCAGTATTTT. The chain couples TRBV5-4 to TRBJ2-3; 12 bases agree with TRBD2. Trimming removed 5 bases from V and 2 bases from J; junction bases left unmatched: 6. Germline V CDR1 and CDR2: SGHNT, YYREEE (reference sequence). The CDR3 contains 16 residues. Supplemented by reference TRBV5-4 and TRBJ2-3, the full variable domain reads ETGVTQSPTHLIKTRGQQVTLRCSSQSGHNTVSWYQQALGQGPQFIFQYYREEENGRGNFPPRFSGLQFPNYSSELNVNALELDDSALYLCASSRGLAGHTDTQYFGPGTRLTVL.